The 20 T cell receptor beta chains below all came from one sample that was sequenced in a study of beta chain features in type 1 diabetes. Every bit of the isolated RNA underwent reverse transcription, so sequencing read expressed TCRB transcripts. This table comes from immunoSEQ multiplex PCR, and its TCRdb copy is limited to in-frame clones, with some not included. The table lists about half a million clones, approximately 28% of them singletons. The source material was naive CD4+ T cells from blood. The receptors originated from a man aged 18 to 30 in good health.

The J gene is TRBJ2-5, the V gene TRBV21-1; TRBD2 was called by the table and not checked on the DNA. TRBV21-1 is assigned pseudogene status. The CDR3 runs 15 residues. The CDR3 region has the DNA TGTGCCAGCAGACCGCCGGGACTAGCGGCCAGGACCCAGTACTTC. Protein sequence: CASRPPGLAARTQYF.

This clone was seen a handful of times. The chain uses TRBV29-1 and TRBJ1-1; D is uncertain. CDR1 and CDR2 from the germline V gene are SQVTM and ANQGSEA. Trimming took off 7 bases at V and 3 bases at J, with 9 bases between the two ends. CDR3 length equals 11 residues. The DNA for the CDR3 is TGCAGCGCGGTTGGGGACACTGAAGCTTTCTTT. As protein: CSAVGDTEAFF.

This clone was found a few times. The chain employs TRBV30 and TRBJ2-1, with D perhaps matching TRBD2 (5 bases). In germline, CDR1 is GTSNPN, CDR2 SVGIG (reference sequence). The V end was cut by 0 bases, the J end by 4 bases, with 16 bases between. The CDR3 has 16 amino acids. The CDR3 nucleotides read TGTGCCTGGAGTGTAGGCGGGTCCCCGCCTTACAATGAGCAGTTCTTC. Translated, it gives CAWSVGGSPPYNEQFF.

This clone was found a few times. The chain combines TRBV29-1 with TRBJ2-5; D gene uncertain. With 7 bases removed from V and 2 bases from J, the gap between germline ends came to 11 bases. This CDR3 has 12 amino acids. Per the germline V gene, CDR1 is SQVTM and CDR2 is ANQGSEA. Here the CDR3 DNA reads TGCAGCGCCCTAGAGCCTCAAGAGACCCAGTACTTC. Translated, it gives CSALEPQETQYF.

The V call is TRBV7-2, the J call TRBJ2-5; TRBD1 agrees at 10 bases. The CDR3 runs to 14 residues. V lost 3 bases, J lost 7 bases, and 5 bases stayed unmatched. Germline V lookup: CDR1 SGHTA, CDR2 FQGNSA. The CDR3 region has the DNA TGTGCCAGCAGCTTTGGGACAGGGGCCGGGACCCAGTACTTC. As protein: CASSFGTGAGTQYF.

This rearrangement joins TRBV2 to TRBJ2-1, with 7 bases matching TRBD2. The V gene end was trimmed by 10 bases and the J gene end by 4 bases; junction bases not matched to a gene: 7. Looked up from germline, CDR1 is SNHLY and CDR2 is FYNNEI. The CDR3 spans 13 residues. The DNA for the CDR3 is TGTGCCACCCATAGCGGGCCGTACAATGAGCAGTTCTTC. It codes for CATHSGPYNEQFF.

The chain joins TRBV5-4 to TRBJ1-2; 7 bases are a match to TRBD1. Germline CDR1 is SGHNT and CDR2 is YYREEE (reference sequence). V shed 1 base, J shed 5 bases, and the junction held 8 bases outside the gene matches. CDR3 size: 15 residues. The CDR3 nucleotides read TGTGCCAGCAGCTTGAAGAAACAGGGGAAGTATGGCTACACCTTC. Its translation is CASSLKKQGKYGYTF.

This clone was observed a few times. CDR3 bases: TGCAGTCCATCGCCCATTCAGTACTTC. It specifies CSPSPIQYF. This rearrangement joins TRBV20-1 to TRBJ2-4; D ambiguous. The germline CDR1 and CDR2 sequences are DFQATT and SNEGSKA (reference sequence). V dropped 8 bases and J dropped 9 bases, with 8 bases sitting between them. The CDR3 is made up of 9 amino acids.

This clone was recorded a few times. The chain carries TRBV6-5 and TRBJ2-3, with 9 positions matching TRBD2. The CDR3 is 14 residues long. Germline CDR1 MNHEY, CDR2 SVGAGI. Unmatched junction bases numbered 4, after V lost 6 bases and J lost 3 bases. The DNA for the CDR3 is TGTGCCAGCAGAGCTAGCGGGATGACAGATACGCAGTATTTT. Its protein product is CASRASGMTDTQYF.

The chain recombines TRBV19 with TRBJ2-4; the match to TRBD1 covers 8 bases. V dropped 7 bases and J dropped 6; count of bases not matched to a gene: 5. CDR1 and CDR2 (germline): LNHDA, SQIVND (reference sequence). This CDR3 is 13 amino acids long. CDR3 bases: TGTGCCAGTACCGTTACAGGGGGAAACATTCAGTACTTC. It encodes CASTVTGGNIQYF.

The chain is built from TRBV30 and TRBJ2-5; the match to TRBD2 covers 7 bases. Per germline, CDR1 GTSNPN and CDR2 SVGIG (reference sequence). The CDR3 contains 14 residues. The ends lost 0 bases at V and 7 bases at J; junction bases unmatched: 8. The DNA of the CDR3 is TGTGCCTGGAGTGTAGGACTCTCGGGGGGGACCCAGTACTTC. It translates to CAWSVGLSGGTQYF.

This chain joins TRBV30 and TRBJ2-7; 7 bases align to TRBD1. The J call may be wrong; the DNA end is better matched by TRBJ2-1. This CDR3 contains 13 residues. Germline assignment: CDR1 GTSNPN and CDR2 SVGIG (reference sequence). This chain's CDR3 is CALGRDSYNEQFF. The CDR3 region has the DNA TGTGCTCTGGGTAGGGACAGCTACAATGAGCAGTTCTTC.

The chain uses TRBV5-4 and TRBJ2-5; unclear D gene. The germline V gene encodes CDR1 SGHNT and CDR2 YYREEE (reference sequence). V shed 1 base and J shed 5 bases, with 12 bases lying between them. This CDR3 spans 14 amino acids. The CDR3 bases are TGTGCCAGCAGCTTGTTGGCGCCAGACGAGACCCAGTACTTC. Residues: CASSLLAPDETQYF.

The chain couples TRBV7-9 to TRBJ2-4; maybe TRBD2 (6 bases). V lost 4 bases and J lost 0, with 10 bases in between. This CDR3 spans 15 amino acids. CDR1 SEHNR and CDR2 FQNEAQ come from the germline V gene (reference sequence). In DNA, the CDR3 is TGTGCCAGCAGCTCGGGACTCTTAGCCAAAAACATTCAGTACTTC. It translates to CASSSGLLAKNIQYF.

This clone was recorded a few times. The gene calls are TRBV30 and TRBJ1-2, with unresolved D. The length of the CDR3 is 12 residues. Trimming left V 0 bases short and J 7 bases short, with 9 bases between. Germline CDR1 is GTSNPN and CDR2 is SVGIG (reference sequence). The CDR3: CAWSVGWVGYTF. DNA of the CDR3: TGTGCCTGGAGTGTAGGGTGGGTTGGCTACACCTTC.

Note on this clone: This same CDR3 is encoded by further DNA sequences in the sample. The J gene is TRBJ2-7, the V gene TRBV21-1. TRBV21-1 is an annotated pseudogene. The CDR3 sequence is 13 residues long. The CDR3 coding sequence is TGTGCCAGCAGCAAAGGGGGACCCTACGAGCAGTACTTC. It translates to CASSKGGPYEQYF.

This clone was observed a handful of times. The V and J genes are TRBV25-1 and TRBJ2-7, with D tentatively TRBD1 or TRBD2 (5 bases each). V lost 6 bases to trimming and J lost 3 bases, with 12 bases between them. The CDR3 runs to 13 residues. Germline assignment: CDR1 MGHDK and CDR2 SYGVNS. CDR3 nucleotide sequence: TGTGCCAGCAGAGGGGACGGACTCTACGAGCAGTACTTC. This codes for CASRGDGLYEQYF.

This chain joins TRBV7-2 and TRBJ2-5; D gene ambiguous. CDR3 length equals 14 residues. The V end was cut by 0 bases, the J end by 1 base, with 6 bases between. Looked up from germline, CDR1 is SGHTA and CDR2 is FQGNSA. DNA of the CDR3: TGTGCCAGCAGCTTAGCACGGTTCCAAGAGACCCAGTACTTC. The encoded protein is CASSLARFQETQYF.

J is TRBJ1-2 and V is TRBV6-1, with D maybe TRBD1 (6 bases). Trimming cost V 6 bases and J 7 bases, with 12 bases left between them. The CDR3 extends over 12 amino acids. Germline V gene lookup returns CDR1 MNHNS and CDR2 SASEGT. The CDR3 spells CASREQGTGYTF. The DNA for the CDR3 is TGTGCCAGCAGAGAACAGGGCACTGGCTACACCTTC.

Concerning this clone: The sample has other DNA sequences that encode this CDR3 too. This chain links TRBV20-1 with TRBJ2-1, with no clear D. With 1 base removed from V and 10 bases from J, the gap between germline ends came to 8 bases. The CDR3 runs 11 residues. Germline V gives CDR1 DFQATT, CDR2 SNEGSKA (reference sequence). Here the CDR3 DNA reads TGCAGTGCTAGAGGTCTTGGGGAGCAGTTCTTC. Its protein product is CSARGLGEQFF.